This passage covers 19 T cell receptor beta chains from one sample sequenced in a study of brain T cells in children with intractable seizures. The time point: blood from clinic visit 5 months post-surgery; TSC patient then seizure free. Using immunoSEQ multiplex PCR, the repertoire was profiled, and TCRdb retains in-frame clones only, with some absent. This repertoire shows hundreds of thousands of clones, over 90% found once; its top ten account for 5.5% to 6%. Material: peripheral blood, obtained approximately 5 months after surgery. These TCRs come from a boy under two years old with tuberous sclerosis and intractable seizures.

The rearrangement links TRBV28 to TRBJ1-2, with D perhaps TRBD1 (6 bases). The CDR3 length is 13 residues. The V end was cut by 10 bases, the J end by 5 bases, with 17 bases between. Germline V gene lookup returns CDR1 MDHEN and CDR2 SYDVKM. The chain's CDR3 is CATPSGTRYGYTF. The CDR3 coding sequence is TGTGCCACCCCGTCGGGGACACGATATGGCTACACCTTC.

In its sample, this clone was seen once. J is TRBJ1-1 and V is TRBV19, with D possibly TRBD1 on 6 matching bases. Germline V lookup: CDR1 LNHDA, CDR2 SQIVND (reference sequence). CDR3 length: 12 residues. V was shortened by 3 bases and J by 7 bases, with 9 bases between the two germline ends. The CDR3 DNA sequence: TGTGCCAGTAGTATGGGAGGGGGTGAAGCTTTCTTT. This encodes CASSMGGGEAFF.

The J gene is TRBJ1-1, the V gene TRBV27; 8 nucleotides line up with TRBD1. Germline loops: CDR1 MNHEY, CDR2 SMNVEV (reference sequence). The V gene end was trimmed by 4 bases and the J gene end by 3 bases; junction bases not matched to a gene: 7. The CDR3 covers 15 residues. The CDR3 DNA sequence: TGTGCCAGCAGTTCCTACCCGACAGGGGACACTGAAGCTTTCTTT. This translates into CASSSYPTGDTEAFF.

This clone was counted a single time. This chain connects TRBV10-3 to TRBJ2-7; D is possibly TRBD2 (5 bases). Trimming pared 4 bases from V and 2 bases from J, leaving 12 bases between. Germline values: CDR1 ENHRY, CDR2 SYGVKD. This CDR3 comprises 14 residues. DNA for the CDR3: TGTGCCATCAGTGGGAGGTTTGGAACCTACGAGCAGTACTTC. As protein: CAISGRFGTYEQYF.

Only one count was recorded for this clone. The DNA for the CDR3 is TGTGCCAGCAGTGAATACCTGGGCAACTATGGCTACACCTTC. Encoded protein: CASSEYLGNYGYTF. This chain joins TRBV25-1 and TRBJ1-2; D not resolved. Germline CDR1 is MGHDK and CDR2 is SYGVNS. V gave up 0 bases and J gave up 2 bases, with 7 bases separating them. The CDR3 extends over 14 amino acids.

The genes are TRBV7-3 and TRBJ1-4, with D possibly being TRBD1 (5 bases). The CDR3 contains 15 residues. Trimming shortened V by 4 bases and J by 8 bases, and 17 bases separated the two germline ends. Germline CDR1 and CDR2: SGHTA and FQGTGA. The CDR3 coding sequence is TGTGCCAGCAGCTCCCTGGGGGGGAGATGGGAAAAACTGTTTTTT. It specifies CASSSLGGRWEKLFF.

This clone has only one observation. V usage is TRBV28 and J usage is TRBJ1-1; D gene ambiguous. Per germline, CDR1 MDHEN and CDR2 SYDVKM. The CDR3 is made up of 13 amino acids. Trimming shortened V by 6 bases and J by 3 bases, and 11 bases separated the two germline ends. The CDR3 nucleotides read TGTGCCAGCAGATACACAGTCTACACTGAAGCTTTCTTT. This sequence encodes CASRYTVYTEAFF. Supplemented by reference TRBV28 and TRBJ1-1, the full variable domain reads DVKVTQSSRYLVKRTGEKVFLECVQDMDHENMFWYRQDPGLGLRLIYFSYDVKMKEKGDIPEGYSVSREKKERFSLILESASTNQTSMYLCASRYTVYTEAFFGQGTRLTVV.

This rearrangement joins TRBV6-5 to TRBJ1-1; D might be TRBD1 (6 bases). The germline gives CDR1 MNHEY, CDR2 SVGAGI. The CDR3 consists of 13 residues. Trimming shortened V by 6 bases and J by 1 base, and 9 bases separated the two germline ends. CDR3 DNA: TGTGCCAGCAGCCTACAGGGGAACACTGAAGCTTTCTTT. It encodes CASSLQGNTEAFF.

The rearrangement joins TRBV5-8 to TRBJ1-2; D is unclear. Trimming took off 1 base at V and 2 bases at J, with 12 bases between the two ends. Germline V gene lookup returns CDR1 SGHTS and CDR2 YDEGEE. This CDR3 comprises 15 residues. The CDR3 nucleotides read TGTGCCAGCAGCTTGAGTCCAAACACCAACTATGGCTACACCTTC. It codes for CASSLSPNTNYGYTF.

At least ten counts were recorded for this clone. The genes are TRBV5-1 and TRBJ2-3, with 10 bases matching TRBD2. The germline V gene encodes CDR1 SGHRS and CDR2 YFSETQ. The junction had 13 bases not matched to a gene; V was cut back by 0 bases and J by 0 bases. This CDR3 comprises 20 residues. CDR3 sequence reads: CASSLDPLSGGAESTDTQYF. For the CDR3, the DNA is TGCGCCAGCAGCTTGGACCCACTAAGCGGGGGGGCCGAGAGCACAGATACGCAGTATTTT.

V is TRBV7-9 and J is TRBJ2-1, with 9 bases matching TRBD1. Trimming took 11 bases from V and 3 from J; bases not matched to a gene: 5. Germline CDR1 reads SEHNR; CDR2 reads FQNEAQ (reference sequence). The CDR3 spans 13 residues. The chain's CDR3 is CAYPDRGYNEQFF. The CDR3, as DNA: TGTGCCTACCCGGACAGGGGCTACAATGAGCAGTTCTTC.

The chain recombines TRBV11-1 with TRBJ2-3; 8 nucleotides line up with TRBD2. This CDR3 has 15 residues. V trimming: 3 bases; J trimming: 4 bases; junction bases outside the gene matches: 6. Germline V gene data show CDR1 as SGHAT and CDR2 as FQDESV (reference sequence). Written as DNA, the CDR3 is TGTGCCAGCAGCTTTGAGCGGGAGCGGGCAGATACGCAGTATTTT. Its translation is CASSFERERADTQYF. Using reference TRBV11-1 and TRBJ2-3 for the parts outside the CDR3, the full variable domain is EAEVAQSPRYKITEKSQAVAFWCDPISGHATLYWYRQILGQGPELLVQFQDESVVDDSQLPKDRFSAERLKGVDSTLKIQPAELGDSAMYLCASSFERERADTQYFGPGTRLTVL.

The J gene is TRBJ2-7, the V gene TRBV7-2; the match to TRBD1 covers 8 bases. This CDR3 spans 15 amino acids. CDR1 SGHTA and CDR2 FQGNSA come from the germline V gene. V gave up 5 bases and J gave up 2 bases; unmatched junction bases: 8. CDR3 amino acids: CASSLRAGGPYEQYF. CDR3 nucleotides: TGTGCCAGCAGCCTCCGGGCAGGGGGCCCCTACGAGCAGTACTTC.

The chain employs TRBV5-8 and TRBJ1-5; a possible D gene is TRBD1 (6 bases). Germline lookup yields CDR1 SGHTS and CDR2 YDEGEE. There are 14 residues in the CDR3. The V and J ends lost 3 bases and 0 bases respectively, with 7 bases between them. CDR3 amino acids: CASSWTDSNQPQHF. CDR3 nucleotides: TGTGCCAGCAGCTGGACAGATAGCAATCAGCCCCAGCATTTT.

In DNA form, the CDR3 reads TGTGCCAGCAGCCCACGGGCAACGGAGACCCAGTACTTC. Translated, it gives CASSPRATETQYF. The rearrangement joins TRBV9 to TRBJ2-5; D remains unclear. V gave up 4 bases and J gave up 5 bases, with 12 bases separating them. The CDR3 length is 13 residues. From germline, CDR1 is SGDLS and CDR2 YYNGEE.

DNA of the CDR3: TGTGCCAGCAGTGAGGGCAGAAAAGAGACCCAGTACTTC. Amino acid sequence: CASSEGRKETQYF. The chain combines TRBV6-1 with TRBJ2-5; D is unclear. V gave up 3 bases and J gave up 3 bases, with 8 bases separating them. The CDR3 contains 13 residues. Germline V gene lookup returns CDR1 MNHNS and CDR2 SASEGT.

J is TRBJ1-2 and V is TRBV13; D unclear. The germline CDR1 and CDR2 sequences are PRHDT and FYEKMQ (reference sequence). CDR3 length equals 16 residues. V was clipped by 1 base and J by 1 base, with 13 bases between them. CDR3 loop: CASSLASGNYNYGYTF. The CDR3 nucleotides read TGTGCCAGCAGCTTAGCATCGGGGAACTATAACTATGGCTACACCTTC.

The rearrangement links TRBV3-1 (or the pseudogene TRBV3-2) to TRBJ2-1, with D uncertain. V dropped 4 bases and J dropped 6 bases, with 4 bases sitting between them. The CDR3 sequence is 11 residues long. Germline values: CDR1 LGHDT, CDR2 YNNKEL (reference sequence). CDR3 DNA: TGTGCCAGCAGCCTACTCAATGAGCAGTTCTTC. It encodes CASSLLNEQFF.

This clone appeared a single time. This chain joins TRBV4-1 and TRBJ2-5; the D is unclear. The germline gives CDR1 MGHRA, CDR2 YSYEKL. Trimming pared 4 bases from V and 5 bases from J, leaving 11 bases between. This CDR3 comprises 13 residues. DNA for the CDR3: TGCGCCAGCAGCCTCGCCAGAGCGGAGACCCAGTACTTC. Translated, it gives CASSLARAETQYF.